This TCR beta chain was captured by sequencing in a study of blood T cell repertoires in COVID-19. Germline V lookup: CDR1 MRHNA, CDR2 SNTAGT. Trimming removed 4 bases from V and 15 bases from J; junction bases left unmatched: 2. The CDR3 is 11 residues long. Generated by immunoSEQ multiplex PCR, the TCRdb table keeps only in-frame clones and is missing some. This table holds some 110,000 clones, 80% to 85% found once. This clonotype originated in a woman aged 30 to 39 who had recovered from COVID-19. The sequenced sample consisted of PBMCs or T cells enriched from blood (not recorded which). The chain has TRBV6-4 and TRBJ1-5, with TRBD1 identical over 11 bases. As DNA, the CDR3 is TGTGCCAGCAGTGGGACAGGGGGCTTGCATTTT. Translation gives CASSGTGGLHF.